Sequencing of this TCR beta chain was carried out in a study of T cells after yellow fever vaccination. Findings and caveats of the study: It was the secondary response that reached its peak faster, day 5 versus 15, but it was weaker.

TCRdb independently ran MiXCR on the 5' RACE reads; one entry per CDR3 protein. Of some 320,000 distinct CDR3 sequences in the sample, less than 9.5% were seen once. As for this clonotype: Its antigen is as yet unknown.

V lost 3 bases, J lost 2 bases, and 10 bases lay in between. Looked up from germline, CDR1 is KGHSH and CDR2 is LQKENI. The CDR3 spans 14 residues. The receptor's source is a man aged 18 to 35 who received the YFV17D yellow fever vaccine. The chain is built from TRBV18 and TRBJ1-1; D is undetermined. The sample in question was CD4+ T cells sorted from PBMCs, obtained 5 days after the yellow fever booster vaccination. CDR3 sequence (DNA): TGTGCCAGCTCACCGACACCAGACAACACTGAAGCTTTCTTT. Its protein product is CASSPTPDNTEAFF.